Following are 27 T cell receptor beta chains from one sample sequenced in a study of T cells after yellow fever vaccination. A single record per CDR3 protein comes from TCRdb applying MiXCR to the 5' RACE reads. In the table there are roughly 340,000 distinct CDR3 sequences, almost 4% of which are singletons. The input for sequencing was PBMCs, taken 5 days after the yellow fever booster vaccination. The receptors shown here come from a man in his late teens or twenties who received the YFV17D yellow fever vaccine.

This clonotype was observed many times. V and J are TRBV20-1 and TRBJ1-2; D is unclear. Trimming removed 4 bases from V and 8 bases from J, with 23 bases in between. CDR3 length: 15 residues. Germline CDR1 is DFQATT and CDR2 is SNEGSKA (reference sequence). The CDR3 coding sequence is TGCAGTGCTACACTCCCCGGAGCGGGATGGGGAGGCTACACCTTC. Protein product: CSATLPGAGWGGYTF.

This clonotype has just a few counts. The CDR3 loop reads CASSPRTYQPQHF. The CDR3 region has the DNA TGTGCCAGCAGTCCTAGGACCTATCAGCCCCAGCATTTT. This chain joins TRBV2 and TRBJ1-5; D unclear. The V end lost 5 bases, the J end lost 5 bases, and 10 bases lay between the germline ends. Germline V lookup: CDR1 SNHLY, CDR2 FYNNEI. The CDR3 length is 13 residues.

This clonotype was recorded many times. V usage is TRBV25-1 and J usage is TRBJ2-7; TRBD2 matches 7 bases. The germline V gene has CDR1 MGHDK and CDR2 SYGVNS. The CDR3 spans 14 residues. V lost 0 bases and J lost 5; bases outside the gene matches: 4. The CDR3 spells CASSEYGGINEQYF. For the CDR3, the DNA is TGTGCCAGCAGTGAATACGGGGGGATCAACGAGCAGTACTTC.

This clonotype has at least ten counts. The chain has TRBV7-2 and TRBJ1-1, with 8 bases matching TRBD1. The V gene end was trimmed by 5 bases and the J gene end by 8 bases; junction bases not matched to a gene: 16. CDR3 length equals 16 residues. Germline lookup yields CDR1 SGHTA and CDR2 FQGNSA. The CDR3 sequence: CASSPFSTQGGWEAFF. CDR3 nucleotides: TGTGCCAGCAGCCCTTTCTCTACACAGGGGGGATGGGAAGCTTTCTTT.

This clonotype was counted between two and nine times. CDR3 in DNA: TGCGCCAGCAGCTTGTCGGGGAGTGGAAATTCACCCCTCCACTTT. This codes for CASSLSGSGNSPLHF. V is TRBV5-1 and J is TRBJ1-6; no reliable D call. From germline, CDR1 is SGHRS and CDR2 YFSETQ. Trimming pared 1 base from V and 7 bases from J, leaving 12 bases between. The CDR3 is 15 residues long.

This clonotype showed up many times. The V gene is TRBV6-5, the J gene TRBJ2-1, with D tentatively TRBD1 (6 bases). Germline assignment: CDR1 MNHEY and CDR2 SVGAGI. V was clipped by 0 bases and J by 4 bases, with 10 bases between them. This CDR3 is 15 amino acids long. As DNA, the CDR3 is TGTGCCAGCAGTTACTCGAGTCAGGGGTACAATGAGCAGTTCTTC. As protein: CASSYSSQGYNEQFF.

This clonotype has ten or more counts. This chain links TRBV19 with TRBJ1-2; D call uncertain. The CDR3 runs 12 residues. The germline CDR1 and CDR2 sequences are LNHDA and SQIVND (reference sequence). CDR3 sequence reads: CATQLPNYGYTF. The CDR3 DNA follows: TGTGCGACGCAGCTACCTAACTATGGCTACACCTTC.

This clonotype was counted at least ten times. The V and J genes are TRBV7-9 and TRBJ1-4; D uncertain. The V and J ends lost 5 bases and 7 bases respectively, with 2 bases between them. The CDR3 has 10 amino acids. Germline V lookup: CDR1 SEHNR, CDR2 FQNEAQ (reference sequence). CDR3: CASSGEKLFF. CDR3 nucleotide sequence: TGTGCCAGCAGCGGTGAAAAACTGTTTTTT. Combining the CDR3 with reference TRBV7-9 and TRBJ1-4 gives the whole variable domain DTGVSQNPRHKITKRGQNVTFRCDPISEHNRLYWYRQTLGQGPEFLTYFQNEAQLEKSRLLSDRFSAERPKGSFSTLEIQRTEQGDSAMYLCASSGEKLFFGSGTQLSVL.

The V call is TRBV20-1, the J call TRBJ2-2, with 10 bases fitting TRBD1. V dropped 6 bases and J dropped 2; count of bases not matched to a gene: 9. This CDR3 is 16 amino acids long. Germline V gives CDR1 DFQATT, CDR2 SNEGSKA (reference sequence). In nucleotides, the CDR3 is TGCAGTGCGCCCGAAAGGGACAGGGGCAACACCGGGGAGCTGTTTTTT. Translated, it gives CSAPERDRGNTGELFF.

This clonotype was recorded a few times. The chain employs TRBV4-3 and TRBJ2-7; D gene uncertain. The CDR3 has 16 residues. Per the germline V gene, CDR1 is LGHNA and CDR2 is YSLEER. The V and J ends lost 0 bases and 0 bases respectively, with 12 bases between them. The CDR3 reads CASSQDSTAFSYEQYF. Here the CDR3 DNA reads TGCGCCAGCAGCCAAGATTCAACAGCCTTCTCCTACGAGCAGTACTTC.

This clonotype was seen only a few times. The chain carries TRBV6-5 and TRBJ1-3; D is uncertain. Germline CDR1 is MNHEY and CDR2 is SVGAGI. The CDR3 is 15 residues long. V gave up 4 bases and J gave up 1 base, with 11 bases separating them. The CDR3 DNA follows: TGTGCCAGCAGTTCCCCCGTGGGGTCTGGAAACACCATATATTTT. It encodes CASSSPVGSGNTIYF.

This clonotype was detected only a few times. In nucleotides, the CDR3 is TGTGCCAGCAGTTTGAGGGCAGAGCAGTACTTC. This gives the protein CASSLRAEQYF. This chain uses TRBV6-2 or TRBV6-3 with TRBJ2-7; the D gene is possibly TRBD2 (5 bases). The length of the CDR3 is 11 residues. Trimming shortened V by 4 bases and J by 7 bases, and 8 bases separated the two germline ends. Germline V gives CDR1 MNHEY, CDR2 SVGEGT.

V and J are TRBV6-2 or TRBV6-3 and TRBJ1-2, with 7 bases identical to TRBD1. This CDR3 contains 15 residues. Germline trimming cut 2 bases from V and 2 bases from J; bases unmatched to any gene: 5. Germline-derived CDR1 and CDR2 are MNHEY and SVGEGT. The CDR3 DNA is TGTGCCAGCAGTTACGACAGGGTGACCAACTATGGCTACACCTTC. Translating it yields CASSYDRVTNYGYTF.

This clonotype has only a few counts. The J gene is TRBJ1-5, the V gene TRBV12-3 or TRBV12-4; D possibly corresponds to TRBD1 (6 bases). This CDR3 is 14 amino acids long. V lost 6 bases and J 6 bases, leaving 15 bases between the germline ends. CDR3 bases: TGTGCCAGCAGCCAGGACAGAAGGGCTCAGCCCCAGCATTTT. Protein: CASSQDRRAQPQHF.

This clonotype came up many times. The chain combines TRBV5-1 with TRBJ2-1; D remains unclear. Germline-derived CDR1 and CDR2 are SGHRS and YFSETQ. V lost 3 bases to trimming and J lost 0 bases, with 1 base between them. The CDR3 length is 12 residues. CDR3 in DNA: TGCGCCAGCAGCTACTCCTACAATGAGCAGTTCTTC. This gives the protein CASSYSYNEQFF.

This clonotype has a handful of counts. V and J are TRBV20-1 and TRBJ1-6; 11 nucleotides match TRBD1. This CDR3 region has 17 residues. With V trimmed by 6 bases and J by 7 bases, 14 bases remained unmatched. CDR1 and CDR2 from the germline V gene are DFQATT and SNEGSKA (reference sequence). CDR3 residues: CSAYRTGGAVGNSPLHF. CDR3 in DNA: TGCAGTGCATACAGGACAGGGGGCGCGGTTGGAAATTCACCCCTCCACTTT.

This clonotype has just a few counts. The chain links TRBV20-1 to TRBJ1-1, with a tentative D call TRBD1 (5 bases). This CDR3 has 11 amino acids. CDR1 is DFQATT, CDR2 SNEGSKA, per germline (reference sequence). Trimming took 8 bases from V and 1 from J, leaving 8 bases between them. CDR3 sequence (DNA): TGCAGTACGACAGAGAACACTGAAGCTTTCTTT. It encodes CSTTENTEAFF.

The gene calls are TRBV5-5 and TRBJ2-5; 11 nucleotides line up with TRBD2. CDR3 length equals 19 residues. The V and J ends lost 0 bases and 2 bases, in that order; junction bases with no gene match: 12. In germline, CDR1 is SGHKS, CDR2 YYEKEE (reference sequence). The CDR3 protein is CASSLAVGLAELVQETQYF. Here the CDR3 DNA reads TGTGCCAGCAGCTTGGCCGTGGGACTAGCGGAGCTAGTACAAGAGACCCAGTACTTC.

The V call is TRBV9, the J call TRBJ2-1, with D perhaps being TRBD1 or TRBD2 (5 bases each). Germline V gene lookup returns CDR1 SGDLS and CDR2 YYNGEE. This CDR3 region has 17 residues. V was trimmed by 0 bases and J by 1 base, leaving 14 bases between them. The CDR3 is CASSVVPGRGSYNEQFF. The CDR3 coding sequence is TGTGCCAGCAGCGTAGTCCCGGGACGGGGTTCCTACAATGAGCAGTTCTTC.

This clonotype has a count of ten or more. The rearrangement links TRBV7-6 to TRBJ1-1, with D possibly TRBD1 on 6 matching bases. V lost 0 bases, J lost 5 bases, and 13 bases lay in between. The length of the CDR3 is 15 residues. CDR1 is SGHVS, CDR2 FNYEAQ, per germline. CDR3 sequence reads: CASSLAGQLGTEAFF. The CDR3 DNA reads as TGTGCCAGCAGCTTAGCAGGACAGCTGGGTACTGAAGCTTTCTTT. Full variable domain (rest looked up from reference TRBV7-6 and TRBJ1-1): GAGVSQSPRYKVTKRGQDVALRCDPISGHVSLYWYRQALGQGPEFLTYFNYEAQQDKSGLPNDRFSAERPEGSISTLTIQRTEQRDSAMYRCASSLAGQLGTEAFFGQGTRLTVV.

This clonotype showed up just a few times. The CDR3: CSDRSPLETQYF. Written as DNA, the CDR3 is TGCAGTGACCGTTCCCCCTTGGAGACCCAGTACTTC. The chain couples TRBV20-1 to TRBJ2-5; D gene unclear. The CDR3 spans 12 residues. The V gene lost 7 bases and the J gene lost 5 bases, with 14 bases spanning the gap. CDR1 DFQATT and CDR2 SNEGSKA come from the germline V gene (reference sequence).

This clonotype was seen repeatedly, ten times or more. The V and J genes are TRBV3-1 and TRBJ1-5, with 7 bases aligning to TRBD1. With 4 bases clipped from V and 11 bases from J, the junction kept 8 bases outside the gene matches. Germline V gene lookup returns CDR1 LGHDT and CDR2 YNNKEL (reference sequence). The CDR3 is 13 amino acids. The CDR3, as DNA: TGTGCCAGCAGCCTAAAAGGGGGCTCGGCCCAGCATTTT. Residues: CASSLKGGSAQHF.

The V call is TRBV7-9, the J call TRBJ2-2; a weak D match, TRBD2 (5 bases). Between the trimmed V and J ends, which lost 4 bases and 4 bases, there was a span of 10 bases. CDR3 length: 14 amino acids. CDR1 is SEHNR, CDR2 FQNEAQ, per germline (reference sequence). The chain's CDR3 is CASSSLAGTGELFF. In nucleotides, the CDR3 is TGTGCCAGCAGCTCACTTGCGGGCACCGGGGAGCTGTTTTTT.

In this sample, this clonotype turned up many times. The CDR3 protein is CASSEALGRVYGYTF. The CDR3 DNA reads as TGTGCCAGCAGTGAAGCATTGGGCAGAGTCTATGGCTACACCTTC. This chain uses TRBV6-1 with TRBJ1-2, with no clear D. CDR3 size: 15 residues. Trimming cost V 0 bases and J 4 bases, with 12 bases left between them. The V gene's germline CDR1 is MNHNS and CDR2 SASEGT.

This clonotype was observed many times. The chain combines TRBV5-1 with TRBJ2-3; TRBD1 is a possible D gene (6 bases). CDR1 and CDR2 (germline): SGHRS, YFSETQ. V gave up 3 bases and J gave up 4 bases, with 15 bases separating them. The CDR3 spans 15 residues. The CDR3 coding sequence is TGCGCCAGCAGCTCGACAGGCCTGGGGCCAGATACGCAGTATTTT. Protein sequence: CASSSTGLGPDTQYF.

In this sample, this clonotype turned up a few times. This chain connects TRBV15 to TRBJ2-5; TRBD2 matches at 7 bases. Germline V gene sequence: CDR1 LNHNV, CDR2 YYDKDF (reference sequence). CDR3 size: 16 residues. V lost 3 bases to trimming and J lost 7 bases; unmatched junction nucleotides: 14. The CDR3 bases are TGTGCCACCAGCAGGGGGAGGGACTACGGAAGATCGACCCAGTACTTC. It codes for CATSRGRDYGRSTQYF.

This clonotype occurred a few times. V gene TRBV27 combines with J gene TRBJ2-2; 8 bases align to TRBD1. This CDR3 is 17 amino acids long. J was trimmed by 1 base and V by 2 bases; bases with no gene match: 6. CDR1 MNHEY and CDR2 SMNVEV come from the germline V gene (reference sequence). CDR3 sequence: CASSLVGRGLNTGELFF. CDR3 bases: TGTGCCAGCAGTTTAGTAGGCAGGGGGCTGAACACCGGGGAGCTGTTTTTT.